This T cell receptor (beta chain) was sequenced for a study of CDR3 diversity in severe acne. The table lists this clonotype with many counts. Germline CDR1 reads SGHDN; CDR2 reads FVKESK. This CDR3 region has 20 residues. The V gene end was trimmed by 4 bases and the J gene end by 2 bases; junction bases not matched to a gene: 20. TCRdb re-analysed the PCR reads in MiXCR, keeping a single row per CDR3 protein. The profile shows 65,000 to 95,000 distinct CDR3 sequences, about 54% of them singletons. Sequencing was performed on blood. The clonotype comes from a male donor in good health, without acne. The chain combines TRBV14 with TRBJ2-4; TRBD1 matches 7 bases. CDR3 bases: TGTGCCAGCAGCCCTTCACCGGGGCTGCCGGGACAGTTCTCCAAAAACATTCAGTACTTC. Translating gives CASSPSPGLPGQFSKNIQYF.